The clone carrying this T cell receptor beta chain was found many times. The antigen is undetermined. This sample was included in a study of spatial heterogeneity in lung cancer. As for the study in general: A consistent excess of beta-chain over alpha-chain sequences was detected. Overall study findings and caveats: Mutation counts in tumors were tracked by counts of expanded intratumoral alpha and beta TCRs. It was estimated that coverage of tumor T cells reached around 7% for alpha chains and around 14% for beta chains.

Each CDR3 protein is one row after TCRdb ran MiXCR on the 5' RACE reads. The sample includes 20,000 to 30,000 distinct CDR3 sequences, roughly 9% of them seen just once. V was pared by 3 bases and J by 11 bases, with 26 bases between. This CDR3 contains 16 residues. Germline CDR1 and CDR2: SGHDT and YYEEEE. Time point specified: sample taken at primary tumor resection. Sequencing was performed on whole RNA extracted from tumor and nontumor lung tissue, or from frozen PBMC, and the material was left unsorted. This sequence originates from a male donor with early-stage non-small cell lung cancer. The gene calls are TRBV5-6 and TRBJ1-2, with a possible D match to TRBD1 (5 bases). Sequenced here: lung tumor tissue, sampled at surgery. CDR3 sequence (DNA): TGTGCCAGCAGCTCAAATCCCAGGGTTAAGTTGTTTCGATACACCTTC. Encoded protein: CASSSNPRVKLFRYTF. The variable domain in full, with the rest retrieved from reference TRBV5-6 and TRBJ1-2, is DAGVTQSPTHLIKTRGQQVTLRCSPKSGHDTVSWYQQALGQGPQFIFQYYEEEERQRGNFPDRFSGHQFPNYSSELNVNALLLGDSALYLCASSSNPRVKLFRYTFGSGTRLTVV.